Here is one T cell receptor beta chain with its context. V was pared by 4 bases and J by 6 bases, with 3 bases of the junction left unmatched. The CDR3 contains 14 residues. The germline gives CDR1 LNHDA, CDR2 SQIVND (reference sequence). The table came from immunoSEQ multiplex PCR; TCRdb's copy has only in-frame clones and leaves some out. The data contain approximately 80,000 clones, around 84% of them singletons. The data are from a study of cytotoxic CD8 clonotypes in ibrutinib-treated CLL. The rearrangement links TRBV19 to TRBJ2-2, with TRBD2 matching over 9 bases. The receptor's source is a human donor with chronic lymphocytic leukemia. Here the sequenced sample was PBMCs, taken before ibrutinib treatment. The CDR3 protein is CASSTEREAGELFF. CDR3 nucleotides: TGTGCCAGTAGTACCGAGCGGGAGGCCGGGGAGCTGTTTTTT.